Shown below are 31 T cell receptor beta chains from a single sample sequenced in a study of blood T cell repertoires in COVID-19 (dated by TCRdb to between 2020 and 2021). Libraries were made using the immunoSEQ multiplex PCR assay. In TCRdb, the immuneACCESS table is reduced to in-frame sequences with V and J assigned. These tables do not hold every clone; where another copy was compared, an unresolved V gene accounts for under half, and the others remain unexplained. For this sample the table gives about 80,000 clones, of which about four fifths were detected only once. Together, the top ten hold roughly 15% of the sample. The sequenced material came from peripheral blood. These receptors were obtained from a human donor in a cohort sampled during active COVID-19.

The V gene is TRBV2, the J gene TRBJ2-1; 10 nucleotides align to TRBD2. The V segment lost 6 bases and the J segment 5 bases; nucleotides outside the gene matches: 7. This CDR3 is built from 15 residues. Germline values: CDR1 SNHLY, CDR2 FYNNEI. The CDR3 region is CASSDIAGGNNEQFF. The DNA of the CDR3 is TGTGCCAGCAGCGATATAGCGGGAGGCAACAATGAGCAGTTCTTC.

V usage is TRBV11-2 and J usage is TRBJ2-5; TRBD1 matches at 8 bases. Germline V gene lookup returns CDR1 SGHAT and CDR2 FQNNGV. V shed 2 bases and J 3 bases; nucleotides not matched to a gene: 5. The CDR3 is made up of 15 amino acids. The CDR3 DNA sequence: TGTGCCAGCAGCTTAAGGGGGACAGGAAAAGAGACCCAGTACTTC. This codes for CASSLRGTGKETQYF.

This clone has more than one count but fewer than ten. This chain connects TRBV19 to TRBJ2-5; maybe TRBD1 (5 bases). CDR3 length equals 14 residues. Germline loops: CDR1 LNHDA, CDR2 SQIVND (reference sequence). V lost 5 bases to trimming and J lost 2 bases, with 12 bases between them. The CDR3 region is CASSVGPLQETQYF. CDR3 coding DNA: TGTGCCAGTAGTGTGGGGCCGCTACAAGAGACCCAGTACTTC.

In its sample, this clone was seen once. The chain links TRBV7-3 to TRBJ1-1; no clear D. Germline lookup yields CDR1 SGHTA and CDR2 FQGTGA. V was trimmed by 5 bases and J by 3 bases, leaving 16 bases between them. The CDR3 is made up of 15 amino acids. The CDR3 spells CASSPGGVTDTEAFF. The CDR3 DNA reads as TGTGCCAGCAGCCCGGGTGGTGTAACGGACACTGAAGCTTTCTTT.

This clone has a single count. The V and J genes are TRBV4-1 and TRBJ2-7, with 7 bases aligning to TRBD2. Trimming took 4 bases from V and 2 from J; bases not matched to a gene: 11. Germline CDR1 reads MGHRA; CDR2 reads YSYEKL. The length of the CDR3 is 16 residues. The CDR3 bases are TGCGCCAGCAGCCCTAGGTGGGAGGGGTCCACCTACGAGCAGTACTTC. Protein sequence: CASSPRWEGSTYEQYF.

This clone was counted ten times or more. The gene calls are TRBV10-3 and TRBJ2-3; D not resolved. Deletions cut 0 bases from V and 5 bases from J, with 9 bases between. The CDR3 contains 14 residues. Germline values: CDR1 ENHRY, CDR2 SYGVKD. CDR3 protein: CAISESLGQDTQYF. The CDR3, as DNA: TGTGCCATCAGTGAGTCCCTTGGGCAAGATACGCAGTATTTT.

This chain links TRBV28 with TRBJ1-2; no clear D. Germline CDR1 MDHEN, CDR2 SYDVKM. V lost 5 bases to trimming and J lost 8 bases, with 18 bases between them. The CDR3 totals 14 residues. CDR3 DNA sequence: TGTGCCAGCAGTCGGCCCCCGCAGACTCAGGGCTACACCTTC. Protein sequence: CASSRPPQTQGYTF.

This clone occurred once. The V call is TRBV5-8, the J call TRBJ2-5, with D tentatively TRBD1 (6 bases). V lost 6 bases and J 0 bases, leaving 15 bases between the germline ends. This CDR3 has 15 residues. Germline-derived CDR1 and CDR2 are SGHTS and YDEGEE. In DNA, the CDR3 is TGTGCCAGCACCAAAGGGGGATGGTACCAAGAGACCCAGTACTTC. Protein sequence: CASTKGGWYQETQYF.

V and J are TRBV9 and TRBJ2-3; 9 bases match TRBD1. J gave up 3 bases and V 4 bases, and 9 bases lay outside the gene matches. In germline, CDR1 is SGDLS, CDR2 YYNGEE. This CDR3 contains 16 residues. CDR3 amino acids: CASSRLGGQGTDTQYF. The CDR3, as DNA: TGTGCCAGCAGCCGACTGGGAGGACAGGGGACAGATACGCAGTATTTT.

V usage is TRBV7-2 and J usage is TRBJ2-1, with 11 bases aligning to TRBD1. The junction had 11 bases not matched to a gene; V was cut back by 5 bases and J by 8 bases. The CDR3 has 16 amino acids. Germline CDR1 is SGHTA and CDR2 is FQGNSA. The DNA of the CDR3 is TGTGCCAGCAGCCAACCGGGACAGGGGGTACTTGATGAGCAGTTCTTC. Amino acid sequence: CASSQPGQGVLDEQFF.

J is TRBJ2-7 and V is TRBV6-5; 7 nucleotides match TRBD1. Germline CDR1 MNHEY, CDR2 SVGAGI. With 2 bases clipped from V and 3 bases from J, the junction kept 4 bases outside the gene matches. The CDR3 runs 14 residues. CDR3 amino acids: CASSYGTEYYEQYF. The DNA for the CDR3 is TGTGCCAGCAGTTACGGGACAGAGTACTACGAGCAGTACTTC.

The gene calls are TRBV9 and TRBJ2-6; TRBD2 matches at 13 bases. V dropped 1 base and J dropped 0; count of bases not matched to a gene: 4. There are 19 residues in the CDR3. Germline V gene lookup returns CDR1 SGDLS and CDR2 YYNGEE. This CDR3 reads CASSVRTSGRFSGANVLTF. For the CDR3, the DNA is TGTGCCAGCAGCGTACGGACTAGCGGGAGATTCTCTGGGGCCAACGTCCTGACTTTC.

The chain uses TRBV6-5 and TRBJ2-3; TRBD1 is a possible D gene (5 bases). The CDR3 totals 15 residues. V lost 5 bases to trimming and J lost 4 bases, with 16 bases between them. CDR1 is MNHEY and CDR2 is SVGAGI in the germline V gene. Here the CDR3 DNA reads TGTGCCAGCAGTATAAGGGGTTTCGTGGCAGATACGCAGTATTTT. Translating it yields CASSIRGFVADTQYF.

The chain has TRBV9 and TRBJ2-3; D unresolved. This CDR3 is built from 16 residues. Trimming took off 0 bases at V and 3 bases at J, with 14 bases between the two ends. The V gene's germline CDR1 is SGDLS and CDR2 YYNGEE. CDR3 protein: CASSVGRRQATDTQYF. The CDR3 DNA sequence: TGTGCCAGCAGCGTAGGAAGGCGCCAGGCAACAGATACGCAGTATTTT.

This clone was observed a few times. Other DNA sequences in this sample translate to the same CDR3. The CDR3: CASSTGQNGYTF. The CDR3 coding sequence is TGTGCCAGTAGTACTGGACAGAATGGCTACACCTTC. This chain links TRBV19 with TRBJ1-2; possible D gene TRBD1, 6 bases. This CDR3 region has 12 residues. The V gene lost 4 bases and the J gene lost 6 bases, with 9 bases spanning the gap. Per the germline V gene, CDR1 is LNHDA and CDR2 is SQIVND (reference sequence).

The V gene is TRBV6-4, the J gene TRBJ2-2, with D uncertain. From germline, CDR1 is MRHNA and CDR2 SNTAGT. The CDR3 spans 16 residues. V was pared by 6 bases and J by 7 bases, with 21 bases between. CDR3 nucleotides: TGTGCCAGCAGCGCCTTGGTGTGCCCCGGTTGCGGGGAGCTGTTTTTT. Encoded protein: CASSALVCPGCGELFF.

The table lists this clone with a count of one. This rearrangement joins TRBV30 to TRBJ1-3, with TRBD1 matching 9 bases. This CDR3 region has 14 residues. J was trimmed by 3 bases and V by 2 bases; bases with no gene match: 2. Per germline, CDR1 GTSNPN and CDR2 SVGIG (reference sequence). Here the CDR3 reads CAWSSTGGGNTIYF. The CDR3, as DNA: TGTGCCTGGAGTTCGACAGGGGGTGGAAACACCATATATTTT.

This clone was seen at least ten times. CDR3 DNA sequence: TGTGCCAGTAGTCCCACCCCAGGCTACGAGCAGTACTTC. Residues: CASSPTPGYEQYF. The chain is built from TRBV19 and TRBJ2-7; D is undetermined. Germline-derived CDR1 and CDR2 are LNHDA and SQIVND (reference sequence). The CDR3 spans 13 residues. V lost 5 bases to trimming and J lost 3 bases, with 11 bases between them.

This clone appeared a single time. This rearrangement joins TRBV9 to TRBJ1-1, with TRBD1 matching 7 bases. From germline, CDR1 is SGDLS and CDR2 YYNGEE. This CDR3 is built from 15 residues. V trimming: 2 bases; J trimming: 4 bases; junction bases outside the gene matches: 8. CDR3 sequence (DNA): TGTGCCAGCAGCGTCTCGGACAGGTACGGCACTGAAGCTTTCTTT. This codes for CASSVSDRYGTEAFF.

This chain joins TRBV13 and TRBJ2-3; no definite D call. Germline V gives CDR1 PRHDT, CDR2 FYEKMQ (reference sequence). The V and J ends lost 3 bases and 2 bases respectively, with 6 bases between them. The CDR3 totals 13 residues. The CDR3 loop is CASSFLDTDTQYF. The CDR3 DNA reads as TGTGCCAGCAGCTTCCTAGACACAGATACGCAGTATTTT.

The chain carries TRBV14 and TRBJ2-5; D is unresolved. Germline CDR1 and CDR2: SGHDN and FVKESK. The ends were cut back, 2 bases at V and 2 bases at J, with 12 bases in the middle. CDR3 length equals 15 residues. CDR3 sequence reads: CASSQWRSTQETQYF. CDR3 nucleotide sequence: TGTGCCAGCAGCCAATGGAGAAGCACACAAGAGACCCAGTACTTC.

The chain uses TRBV4-3 and TRBJ2-3; TRBD2 matches 9 bases. Germline lookup yields CDR1 LGHNA and CDR2 YSLEER. This CDR3 spans 14 amino acids. The ends lost 5 bases at V and 6 bases at J; junction bases unmatched: 6. The CDR3 protein is CASSISSGTDTQYF. In DNA, the CDR3 is TGCGCCAGCAGCATATCTAGCGGGACGGATACGCAGTATTTT.

Here the CDR3 reads CASSQESRDGTEAFF. The DNA of the CDR3 is TGCGCCAGCAGCCAAGAAAGCAGGGATGGCACTGAAGCTTTCTTT. The chain recombines TRBV4-1 with TRBJ1-1; D may be TRBD1 (5 bases). V lost 0 bases, J lost 4 bases, and 12 bases lay in between. Germline CDR1 MGHRA, CDR2 YSYEKL. The CDR3 spans 15 residues.

This clone was counted between two and nine times. This chain links TRBV5-1 with TRBJ1-6; 10 nucleotides match TRBD1. Trimming removed 5 bases from V and 9 bases from J; junction bases left unmatched: 14. CDR1 is SGHRS and CDR2 is YFSETQ in the germline V gene. The CDR3 is made up of 17 amino acids. The CDR3 DNA reads TGCGCCAGCAGGGCGGTAACGGGACAGGGGAGTGGTTCACCCCTCCACTTT. Translated: CASRAVTGQGSGSPLHF.

The chain employs TRBV6-4 and TRBJ2-5, with TRBD2 identical over 13 bases. This CDR3 spans 15 amino acids. From germline, CDR1 is MRHNA and CDR2 SNTAGT. J was trimmed by 2 bases and V by 3 bases; bases with no gene match: 0. DNA of the CDR3: TGTGCCAGCAGTGAGACTAGCGGGGGGCAAGAGACCCAGTACTTC. It codes for CASSETSGGQETQYF.

V and J are TRBV27 and TRBJ2-4; D unclear. Germline CDR1 and CDR2: MNHEY and SMNVEV (reference sequence). CDR3 length: 11 residues. Trimming pared 2 bases from V and 8 bases from J, leaving 4 bases between. Written as DNA, the CDR3 is TGTGCCAGCAGTTTAGGAGACATTCAGTACTTC. Its translation: CASSLGDIQYF.

The rearrangement joins TRBV7-6 to TRBJ2-1; possible D gene TRBD2, 6 bases. Trimming left V 6 bases short and J 8 bases short, with 17 bases between. Germline V gene data show CDR1 as SGHVS and CDR2 as FNYEAQ. There are 14 residues in the CDR3. CDR3 region: CASRKGQGGDEQFF. DNA for the CDR3: TGTGCCAGCAGAAAAGGGCAGGGCGGGGATGAGCAGTTCTTC. Full variable domain (rest looked up from reference TRBV7-6 and TRBJ2-1): GAGVSQSPRYKVTKRGQDVALRCDPISGHVSLYWYRQALGQGPEFLTYFNYEAQQDKSGLPNDRFSAERPEGSISTLTIQRTEQRDSAMYRCASRKGQGGDEQFFGPGTRLTVL.

This clone came up a few times. The chain joins TRBV4-2 to TRBJ1-4; D unresolved. Between the trimmed V and J ends, which lost 3 bases and 7 bases, there was a span of 9 bases. This CDR3 has 13 amino acids. Germline assignment: CDR1 LGHNA and CDR2 YNFKEQ. The CDR3 sequence: CASSHPYGEKLFF. In nucleotides, the CDR3 is TGTGCCAGCAGCCATCCTTACGGTGAAAAACTGTTTTTT.

The chain carries TRBV5-4 and TRBJ1-5; D might be TRBD1 (6 bases). This CDR3 is built from 15 residues. V dropped 2 bases and J dropped 4 bases, with 13 bases sitting between them. Germline CDR1 reads SGHNT; CDR2 reads YYREEE (reference sequence). This CDR3 is CASSFGGQTNQPQHF. The DNA of the CDR3 is TGTGCCAGCAGCTTCGGGGGGCAGACTAATCAGCCCCAGCATTTT.

This chain uses TRBV2 with TRBJ2-4, with D hard to call. Germline V gives CDR1 SNHLY, CDR2 FYNNEI. The CDR3 totals 14 residues. V lost 3 bases to trimming and J lost 0 bases, with 6 bases between them. In DNA, the CDR3 is TGTGCCAGCAGTGAGCGTCAAGCCAAAAACATTCAGTACTTC. It yields the protein CASSERQAKNIQYF.

The chain joins TRBV5-6 to TRBJ1-1; 8 nucleotides align to TRBD1. Trimming removed 3 bases from V and 4 bases from J; junction bases left unmatched: 8. In germline, CDR1 is SGHDT, CDR2 YYEEEE. The CDR3 sequence is 15 residues long. Written as DNA, the CDR3 is TGTGCCAGCAGCTCCTACGGACAGGGCGGCACTGAAGCTTTCTTT. This sequence encodes CASSSYGQGGTEAFF.